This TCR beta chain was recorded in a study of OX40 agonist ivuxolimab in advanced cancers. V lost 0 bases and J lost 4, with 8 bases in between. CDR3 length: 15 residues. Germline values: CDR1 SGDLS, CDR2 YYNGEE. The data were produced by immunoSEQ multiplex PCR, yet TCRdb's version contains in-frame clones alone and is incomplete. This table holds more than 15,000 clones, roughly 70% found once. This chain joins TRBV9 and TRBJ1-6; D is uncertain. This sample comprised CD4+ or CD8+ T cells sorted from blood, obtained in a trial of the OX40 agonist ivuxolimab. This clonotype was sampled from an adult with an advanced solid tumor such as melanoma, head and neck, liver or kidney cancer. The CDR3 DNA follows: TGTGCCAGCAGCGTAGCGGCGGGTTATAATTCACCCCTCCACTTT. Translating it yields CASSVAAGYNSPLHF.